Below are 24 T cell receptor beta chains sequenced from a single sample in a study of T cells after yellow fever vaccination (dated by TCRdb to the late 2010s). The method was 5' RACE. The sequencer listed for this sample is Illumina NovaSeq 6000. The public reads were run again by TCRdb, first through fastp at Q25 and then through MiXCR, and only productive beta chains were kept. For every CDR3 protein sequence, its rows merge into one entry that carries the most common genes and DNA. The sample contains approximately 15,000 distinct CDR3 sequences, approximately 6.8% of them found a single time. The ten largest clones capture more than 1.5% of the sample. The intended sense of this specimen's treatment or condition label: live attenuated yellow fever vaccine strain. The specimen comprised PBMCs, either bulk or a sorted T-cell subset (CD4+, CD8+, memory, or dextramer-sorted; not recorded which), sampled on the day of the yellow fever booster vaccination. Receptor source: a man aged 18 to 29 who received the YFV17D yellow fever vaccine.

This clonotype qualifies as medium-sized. Here the CDR3 reads CASSLDRASYEQYF. The DNA of the CDR3 is TGTGCCAGCAGCTTAGACAGGGCCTCCTACGAGCAGTACTTC. The chain carries TRBV7-6 and TRBJ2-7; D is possibly TRBD1 (6 bases). Deletions cut 1 base from V and 0 bases from J, with 7 bases between. The germline CDR1 and CDR2 sequences are SGHVS and FNYEAQ. This CDR3 has 14 residues.

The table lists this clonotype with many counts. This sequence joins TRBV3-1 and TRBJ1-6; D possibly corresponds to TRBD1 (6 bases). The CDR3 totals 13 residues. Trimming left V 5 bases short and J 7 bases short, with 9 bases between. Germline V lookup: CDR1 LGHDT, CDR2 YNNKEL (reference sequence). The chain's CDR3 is CASSSDRNSPLHF. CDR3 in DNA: TGTGCCAGCAGCTCGGACAGAAATTCACCCCTCCACTTT.

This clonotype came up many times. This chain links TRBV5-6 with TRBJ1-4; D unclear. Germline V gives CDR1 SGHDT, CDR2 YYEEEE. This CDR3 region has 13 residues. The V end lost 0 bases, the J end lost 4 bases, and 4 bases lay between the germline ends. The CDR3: CASSLGDNEKLFF. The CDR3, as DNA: TGTGCCAGCAGCTTGGGGGATAATGAAAAACTGTTTTTT.

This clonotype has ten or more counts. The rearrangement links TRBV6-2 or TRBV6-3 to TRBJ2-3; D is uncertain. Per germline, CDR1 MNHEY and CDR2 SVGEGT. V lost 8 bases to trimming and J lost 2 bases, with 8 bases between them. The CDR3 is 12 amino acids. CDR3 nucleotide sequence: TGTGCCAGCGGCGGATTCACAGATACGCAGTATTTT. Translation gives CASGGFTDTQYF.

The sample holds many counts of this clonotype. In DNA, the CDR3 is TGTGCCAGCAGCACCTACCCTCTGGCGGACCCCTCCTACGAGCAGTACTTC. It encodes CASSTYPLADPSYEQYF. The gene calls are TRBV7-2 and TRBJ2-7, with D uncertain. The CDR3 is 17 residues long. CDR1 is SGHTA, CDR2 FQGNSA, per germline. V lost 5 bases to trimming and J lost 0 bases, with 20 bases between them. The full variable domain, with the rest looked up from reference TRBV7-2 and TRBJ2-7, is GAGVSQSPSNKVTEKGKDVELRCDPISGHTALYWYRQSLGQGLEFLIYFQGNSAPDKSGLPSDRFSAERTGGSVSTLTIQRTQQEDSAVYLCASSTYPLADPSYEQYFGPGTRLTVT.

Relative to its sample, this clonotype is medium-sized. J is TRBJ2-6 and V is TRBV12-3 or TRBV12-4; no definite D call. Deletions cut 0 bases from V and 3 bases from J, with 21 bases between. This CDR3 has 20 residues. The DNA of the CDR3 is TGTGCCAGCAGTTTAGCGCCCGATCCCTTGGATTTGGGTGGGGCCAACGTCCTGACTTTC. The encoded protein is CASSLAPDPLDLGGANVLTF.

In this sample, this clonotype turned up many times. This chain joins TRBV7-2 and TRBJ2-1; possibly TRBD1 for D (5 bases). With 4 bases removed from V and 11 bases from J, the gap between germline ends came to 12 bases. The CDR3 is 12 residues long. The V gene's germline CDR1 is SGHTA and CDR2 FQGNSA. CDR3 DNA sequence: TGTGCCAGCAGCTCGACAGTGGCAAAGCAGTTCTTC. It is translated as CASSSTVAKQFF.

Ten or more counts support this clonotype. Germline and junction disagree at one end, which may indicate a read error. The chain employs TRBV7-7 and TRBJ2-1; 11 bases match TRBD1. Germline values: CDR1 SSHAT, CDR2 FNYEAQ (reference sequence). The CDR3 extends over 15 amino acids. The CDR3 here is CASSLGQGAYNEQFF. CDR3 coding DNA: TGTGCTAGCAGCTTGGGACAGGGGGCCTACAATGAGCAGTTCTTC. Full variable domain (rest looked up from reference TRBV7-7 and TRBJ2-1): GAGVSQSPRYKVTKRGQDVTLRCDPISSHATLYWYQQALGQGPEFLTYFNYEAQPDKSGLPSDRFSAERPEGSISTLTIQRTEQRDSAMYRCASSLGQGAYNEQFFGPGTRLTVL.

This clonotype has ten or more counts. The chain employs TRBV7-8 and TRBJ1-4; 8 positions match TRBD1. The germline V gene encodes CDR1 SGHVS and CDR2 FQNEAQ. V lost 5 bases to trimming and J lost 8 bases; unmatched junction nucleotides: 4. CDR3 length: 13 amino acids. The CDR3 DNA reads TGTGCCAGCAGCCGGACAGGGTACGAAAAACTGTTTTTT. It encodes CASSRTGYEKLFF.

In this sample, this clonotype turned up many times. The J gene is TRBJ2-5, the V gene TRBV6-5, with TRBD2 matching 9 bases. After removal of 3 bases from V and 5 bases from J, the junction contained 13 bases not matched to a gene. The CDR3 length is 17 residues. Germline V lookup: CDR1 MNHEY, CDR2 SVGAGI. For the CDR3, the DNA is TGTGCCAGCAGTTATAGGGCTAGCGGGGTAGTAGGGGAGACCCAGTACTTC. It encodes CASSYRASGVVGETQYF.

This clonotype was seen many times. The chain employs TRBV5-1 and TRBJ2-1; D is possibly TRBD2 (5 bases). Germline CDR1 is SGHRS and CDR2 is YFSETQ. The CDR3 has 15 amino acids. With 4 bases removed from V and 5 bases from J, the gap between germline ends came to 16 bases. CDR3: CASSARTGDHNEQFF. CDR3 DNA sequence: TGCGCCAGCAGCGCCCGGACTGGAGACCACAATGAGCAGTTCTTC.

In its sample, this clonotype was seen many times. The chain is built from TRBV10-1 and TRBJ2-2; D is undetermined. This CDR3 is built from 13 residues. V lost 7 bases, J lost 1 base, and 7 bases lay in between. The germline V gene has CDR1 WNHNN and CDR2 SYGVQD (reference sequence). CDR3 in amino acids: CASKGENTGELFF. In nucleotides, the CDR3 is TGCGCCAGCAAGGGTGAGAACACCGGGGAGCTGTTTTTT.

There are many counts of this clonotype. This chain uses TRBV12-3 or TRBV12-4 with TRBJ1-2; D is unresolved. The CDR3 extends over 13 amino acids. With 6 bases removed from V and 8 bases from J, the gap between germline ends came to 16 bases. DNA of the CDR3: TGTGCCAGCAGAGATACCCGACTGAAGGGCTACACCTTC. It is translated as CASRDTRLKGYTF.

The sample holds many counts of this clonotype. The CDR3, as DNA: TGTGCCAGCAGCCTCGGACTAGCGGGGGGCTTAGCCGGGGAGCTGTTTTTT. Encoded protein: CASSLGLAGGLAGELFF. The chain joins TRBV5-5 to TRBJ2-2; 14 nucleotides align to TRBD2. The length of the CDR3 is 17 residues. The V gene's germline CDR1 is SGHKS and CDR2 YYEKEE (reference sequence). Trimming at V came to 4 bases and at J to 6 bases, leaving 8 bases not matched to a gene.

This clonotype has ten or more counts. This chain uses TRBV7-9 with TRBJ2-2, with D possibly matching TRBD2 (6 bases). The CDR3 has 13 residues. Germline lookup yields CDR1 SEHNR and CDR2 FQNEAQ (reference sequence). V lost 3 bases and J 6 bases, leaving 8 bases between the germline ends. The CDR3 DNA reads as TGTGCCAGCAGCTTCTGGGAGGCCGGGGAGCTGTTTTTT. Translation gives CASSFWEAGELFF.

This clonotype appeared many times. CDR3 amino acids: CAWNQEETQYF. Written as DNA, the CDR3 is TGTGCCTGGAATCAGGAAGAGACCCAGTACTTC. The chain is built from TRBV30 and TRBJ2-5; D call uncertain. The CDR3 has 11 amino acids. Germline assignment: CDR1 GTSNPN and CDR2 SVGIG (reference sequence). V gave up 4 bases and J gave up 3 bases, with 6 bases separating them.

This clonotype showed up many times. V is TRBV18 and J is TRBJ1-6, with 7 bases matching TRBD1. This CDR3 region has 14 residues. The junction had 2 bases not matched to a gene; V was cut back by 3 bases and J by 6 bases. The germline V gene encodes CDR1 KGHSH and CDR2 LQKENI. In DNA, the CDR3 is TGTGCCAGCTCACCGACAGGGAGTAATTCACCCCTCCACTTT. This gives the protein CASSPTGSNSPLHF.

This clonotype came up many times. CDR3 nucleotide sequence: TGTGCCAGCAGCTCCAGGACTAGCGGGGGGCGCTACGAGCAGTACTTC. It yields the protein CASSSRTSGGRYEQYF. V is TRBV7-2 and J is TRBJ2-7; 14 bases are a match to TRBD2. Germline loops: CDR1 SGHTA, CDR2 FQGNSA. V lost 4 bases to trimming and J lost 3 bases; unmatched junction nucleotides: 5. This CDR3 is built from 16 residues.

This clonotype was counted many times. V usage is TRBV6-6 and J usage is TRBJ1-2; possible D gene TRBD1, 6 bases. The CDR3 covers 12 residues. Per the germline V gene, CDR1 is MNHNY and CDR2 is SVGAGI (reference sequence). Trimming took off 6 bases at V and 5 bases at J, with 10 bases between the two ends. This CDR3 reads CASSSTGYGYTF. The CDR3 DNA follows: TGTGCCAGCAGCTCAACAGGGTATGGCTACACCTTC.

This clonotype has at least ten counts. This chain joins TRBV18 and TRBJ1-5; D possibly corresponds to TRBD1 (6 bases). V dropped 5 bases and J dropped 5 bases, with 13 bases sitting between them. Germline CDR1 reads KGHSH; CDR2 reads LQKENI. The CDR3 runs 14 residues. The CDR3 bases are TGTGCCAGCTCAGCCGACAGGACCCATCAGCCCCAGCATTTT. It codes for CASSADRTHQPQHF.

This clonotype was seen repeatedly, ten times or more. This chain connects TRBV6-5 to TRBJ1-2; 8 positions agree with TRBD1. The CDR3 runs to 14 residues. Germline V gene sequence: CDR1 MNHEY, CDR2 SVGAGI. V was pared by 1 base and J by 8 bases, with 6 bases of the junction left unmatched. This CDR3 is CASSYLDRVEGYTF. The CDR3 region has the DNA TGTGCCAGCAGTTACTTGGACAGGGTAGAGGGCTACACCTTC.

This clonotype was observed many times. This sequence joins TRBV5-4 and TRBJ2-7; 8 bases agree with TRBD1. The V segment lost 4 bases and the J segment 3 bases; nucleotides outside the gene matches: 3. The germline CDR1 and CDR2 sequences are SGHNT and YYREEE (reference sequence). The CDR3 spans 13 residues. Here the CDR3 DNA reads TGTGCCAGCAGCCGGACAGGGAACTACGAGCAGTACGTC. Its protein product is CASSRTGNYEQYV.

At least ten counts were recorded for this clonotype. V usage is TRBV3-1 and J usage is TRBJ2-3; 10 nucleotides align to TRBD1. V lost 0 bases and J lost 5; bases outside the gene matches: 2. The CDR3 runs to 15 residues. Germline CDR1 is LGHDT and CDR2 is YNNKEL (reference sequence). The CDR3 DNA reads TGTGCCAGCAGCCAAGACCGGACAGGGGGAGATACGCAGTATTTT. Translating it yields CASSQDRTGGDTQYF.

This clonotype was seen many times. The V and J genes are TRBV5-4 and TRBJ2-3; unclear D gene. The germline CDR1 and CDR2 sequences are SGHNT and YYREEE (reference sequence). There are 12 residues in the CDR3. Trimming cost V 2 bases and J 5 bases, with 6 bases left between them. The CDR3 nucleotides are TGTGCCAGCAGCTTTTCGGTAGATACGCAGTATTTT. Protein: CASSFSVDTQYF.